The present T cell receptor (beta chain) was sequenced within a study of monozygotic twins with inflammatory bowel disease. CDR3 length equals 15 residues. TCRdb re-called the 5' RACE reads; every CDR3 protein appears as one record, without DNA. The specimen's table records about 150,000 distinct CDR3 sequences. The chain recombines TRBV12-3 or TRBV12-4 with TRBJ1-1; no DNA is available, so the TRBD1 call from TCRdb remains unchecked. The receptor was derived from a human donor with ulcerative colitis or Crohn's disease, or a healthy co-twin of an affected twin (not recorded which). The specimen was blood. CDR3 residues: CASSFSGARGTEAFF.